A selection of T cell receptor beta chains follows, all from one sample in a study of cytomegalovirus exposure and HLA in healthy donors. Libraries were prepared by immunoSEQ multiplex PCR; TCRdb keeps only in-frame clonotypes and omits some of them. This listing includes fewer than 200,000 clones. Sequencing was carried out using PBMCs. These receptors came from a woman aged 55-70 years in good health and CMV-seronegative. CDR3s include the opening cysteine and the closing phenylalanine or tryptophan. The order of the fields is J gene, D gene, V gene, CDR3 protein, CDR3 DNA. D genes are given only for firm matches.

>TRBJ1-2|TRBD1|TRBV10-2
CASSESKQGALGYGYTF
TGCGCCAGCAGTGAGTCAAAACAGGGGGCCTTAGGGTATGGCTACACCTTC
>TRBJ2-1|TRBD2|TRBV7-8
CASSPRPGTSGRANEQFF
TGTGCCAGCAGCCCTCGTCCCGGGACTAGCGGGAGGGCCAATGAGCAGTTCTTC
>TRBJ2-3|TRBD2|TRBV4-3
CASSQGEAGVGYTQYF
TGCGCCAGCAGCCAAGGGGAAGCGGGGGTGGGATATACGCAGTATTTT
>TRBJ2-7|-|TRBV18
CASSPSRTGSYEQYF
TGTGCCAGCTCACCAAGTCGTACAGGTAGCTACGAGCAGTACTTC
>TRBJ2-7|TRBD2|TRBV6-1
CASTTGVAGYYEQYF
TGTGCCAGCACCACGGGGGTAGCGGGATACTACGAGCAGTACTTC
>TRBJ1-5|-|TRBV7-2
CASSPGWGNQPQHF
TGTGCCAGCAGCCCGGGGTGGGGCAATCAGCCCCAGCATTTT
>TRBJ2-7|-|TRBV2
CASMAGTEQYF
TGTGCCAGCATGGCAGGCACCGAGCAGTACTTC
>TRBJ1-2|-|TRBV11-2
CASSSSPAQGSF
TGTGCCAGCAGCTCATCCCCAGCCCAGGGATCCTTC
>TRBJ2-1|-|TRBV7-2
CASSLEPFNNEQFF
TGTGCCAGCAGCTTGGAGCCGTTCAACAATGAGCAGTTCTTC
>TRBJ2-7|-|TRBV9
CASNSRGRASEQYF
TGTGCCAGCAATTCTAGGGGGAGGGCTTCCGAGCAGTACTTC
>TRBJ2-3|TRBD1|TRBV7-9
CASSLIFTGGGTDTQYF
TGTGCCAGCAGCTTAATATTTACAGGGGGTGGGACAGATACGCAGTATTTT
>TRBJ1-1|-|TRBV18
CASSPMGSYVNTEAFF
TGTGCCAGCTCACCAATGGGCTCTTACGTGAACACTGAAGCTTTCTTT
>TRBJ1-4|TRBD1|TRBV18
CASSPRQGGEKLFF
TGTGCCAGCTCGCCAAGACAGGGAGGTGAAAAACTGTTTTTT
>TRBJ2-5|TRBD1|TRBV19
CARPQGAGETQYF
TGTGCCAGACCACAGGGGGCAGGGGAGACCCAGTACTTC
>TRBJ2-7|-|TRBV6-1
CASSEWRAYEQYF
TGTGCCAGCAGTGAATGGCGGGCGTACGAGCAGTACTTC
>TRBJ2-7|TRBD1|TRBV27
CASSSSTGTVYYEQYF
TGTGCCAGCAGTTCTTCAACCGGGACAGTCTACTACGAGCAGTACTTC
>TRBJ2-7|-|TRBV27
CASRRGLGTYEQYF
TGTGCCAGCCGTAGAGGGTTGGGTACTTACGAGCAGTACTTC
>TRBJ2-1|TRBD2|TRBV15
CATSSGLRLAGIYNEQFF
TGTGCCACCAGCAGTGGCCTCCGACTAGCGGGAATCTACAATGAGCAGTTCTTC
>TRBJ1-5|-|TRBV7-8
CASSLGSSLAGQPQHF
TGTGCCAGCAGCTTAGGATCGTCCCTAGCGGGTCAGCCCCAGCATTTT
>TRBJ2-1|-|TRBV2
CASEIVNNEQFF
TGTGCCAGCGAGATTGTGAACAATGAGCAGTTCTTC
>TRBJ1-1|-|TRBV19
CASSKEGVTEAFF
TGTGCCAGTAGTAAAGAGGGAGTGACTGAAGCTTTCTTT
>TRBJ2-5|-|TRBV2
CASNSGGLDQETQYF
TGTGCCAGCAATTCGGGGGGCCTGGACCAAGAGACCCAGTACTTC
>TRBJ1-2|TRBD1|TRBV6-5
CASRDRVRGYTF
TGTGCCAGCAGGGACAGGGTTCGTGGCTACACCTTC
>TRBJ2-5|TRBD2|TRBV7-2
CASSSGLAETQYF
TGTGCCAGCAGTTCGGGACTAGCAGAGACCCAGTACTTC
>TRBJ2-3|-|TRBV19
CASREGPTDTQYF
TGTGCCAGTAGAGAGGGCCCCACAGATACGCAGTATTTT
>TRBJ1-1|-|TRBV7-7
CATMKAVGTEAFF
TGTGCCACCATGAAGGCGGTAGGCACTGAAGCTTTCTTT
>TRBJ2-1|-|TRBV5-1
CASSLVAGGFNEQFF
TGCGCCAGCAGCTTGGTGGCAGGGGGGTTCAATGAGCAGTTCTTC
>TRBJ1-6|TRBD1|TRBV11-2
CASSQPQGANSPLHF
TGTGCCAGCAGCCAGCCACAGGGGGCTAATTCACCCCTCCACTTT
>TRBJ1-1|-|TRBV6-6
CASSSLSEAFF
TGTGCCAGCAGTTCCCTTTCTGAAGCTTTCTTT
>TRBJ1-2|-|TRBV7-2
CASSLGRDLGVHGYTF
TGTGCCAGCAGCTTAGGGAGGGACCTAGGGGTCCATGGCTACACCTTC
>TRBJ2-1|-|TRBV6-5
CASSYSNGAYNEQFF
TGTGCCAGCAGTTACTCGAACGGAGCCTACAATGAGCAGTTCTTC
>TRBJ1-1|TRBD1|TRBV5-1
CASSDSTGSLNTEAFF
TGCGCCAGCAGCGACTCGACAGGGAGTTTGAACACTGAAGCTTTCTTT
>TRBJ2-1|TRBD1|TRBV27
CASSFIPRGPNNEQFF
TGTGCCAGCAGTTTTATCCCGAGGGGGCCCAACAATGAGCAGTTCTTC
>TRBJ1-6|TRBD1|TRBV4-2
CASSQDLADRGRHF
TGTGCCAGCAGCCAAGATCTTGCCGACAGGGGGAGGCACTTT
>TRBJ1-1|-|TRBV5-1
CASSPGAGNTEAFF
TGCGCCAGCAGCCCAGGGGCTGGGAACACTGAAGCTTTCTTT
>TRBJ1-6|TRBD1|TRBV7-9
CASSSDRGNSPLHF
TGTGCCAGCAGCTCGGACAGGGGAAACTCACCCCTCCACTTT
>TRBJ2-7|TRBD1|TRBV25-1
CASSQPQGANEQYF
TGTGCCAGCAGTCAGCCCCAGGGGGCAAACGAGCAGTACTTC
>TRBJ2-1|TRBD2|TRBV7-3
CASSLVGTSGSPDEQFF
TGTGCCAGCAGCTTGGTTGGGACTAGCGGGAGCCCCGATGAGCAGTTCTTC
>TRBJ2-5|TRBD2|TRBV9
CASSPRTSGQETQYF
TGTGCCAGCAGCCCTCGGACTAGCGGTCAAGAGACCCAGTACTTC
>TRBJ2-1|-|TRBV7-9
CASSLVLRRGSLYNEQFF
TGTGCCAGCAGCTTAGTGCTGAGACGGGGATCGTTATACAATGAGCAGTTCTTC
>TRBJ2-3|TRBD2|TRBV5-1
CASSRGGPPDTQYF
TGCGCCAGCTCAAGGGGAGGGCCCCCAGATACGCAGTATTTT
>TRBJ2-1|TRBD2|TRBV7-6
CASSPRRGVYNEQFF
TGTGCCAGCAGCCCCCGGCGGGGGGTGTACAATGAGCAGTTCTTC
>TRBJ2-1|-|TRBV10-3
CAITRGTLEEQFF
TGTGCCATCACCAGGGGGACTCTAGAGGAGCAGTTCTTC
>TRBJ1-6|-|TRBV19
CASTLATDSYNSPLHF
TGTGCCAGTACGTTAGCAACCGACTCCTATAATTCACCCCTCCACTTT
>TRBJ2-3|TRBD2|TRBV2
CASLAGGRNTQYF
TGTGCCAGCCTAGCGGGGGGGCGTAATACGCAGTATTTT
>TRBJ2-1|-|TRBV10-3
CAISESDGGEQFF
TGTGCCATCAGTGAGTCCGATGGGGGGGAGCAGTTCTTC